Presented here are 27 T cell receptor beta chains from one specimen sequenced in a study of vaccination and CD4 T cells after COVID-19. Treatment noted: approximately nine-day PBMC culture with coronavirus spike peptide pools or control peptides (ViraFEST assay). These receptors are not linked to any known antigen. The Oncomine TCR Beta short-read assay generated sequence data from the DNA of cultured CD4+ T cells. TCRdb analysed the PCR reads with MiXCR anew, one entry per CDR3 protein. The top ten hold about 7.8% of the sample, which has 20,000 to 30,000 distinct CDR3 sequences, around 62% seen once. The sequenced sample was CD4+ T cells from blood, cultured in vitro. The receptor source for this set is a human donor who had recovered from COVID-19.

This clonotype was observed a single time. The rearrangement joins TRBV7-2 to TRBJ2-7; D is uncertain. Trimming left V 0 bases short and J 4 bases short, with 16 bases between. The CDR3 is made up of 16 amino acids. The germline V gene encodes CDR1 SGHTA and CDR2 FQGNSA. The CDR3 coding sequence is TGTGCCAGCAGCTTAGCAGGGCTACCCGAACCTTACGAGCAGTACTTC. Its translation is CASSLAGLPEPYEQYF. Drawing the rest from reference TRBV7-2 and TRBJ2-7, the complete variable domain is GAGVSQSPSNKVTEKGKDVELRCDPISGHTALYWYRQSLGQGLEFLIYFQGNSAPDKSGLPSDRFSAERTGGSVSTLTIQRTQQEDSAVYLCASSLAGLPEPYEQYFGPGTRLTVT.

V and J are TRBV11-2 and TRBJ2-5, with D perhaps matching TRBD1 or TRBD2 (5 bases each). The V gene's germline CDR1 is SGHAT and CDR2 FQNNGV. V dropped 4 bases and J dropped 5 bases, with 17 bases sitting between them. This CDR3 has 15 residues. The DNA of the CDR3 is TGTGCCAGCAGCTCCCTAAGGGACGGTGGGGAGACCCAGTACTTC. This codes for CASSSLRDGGETQYF.

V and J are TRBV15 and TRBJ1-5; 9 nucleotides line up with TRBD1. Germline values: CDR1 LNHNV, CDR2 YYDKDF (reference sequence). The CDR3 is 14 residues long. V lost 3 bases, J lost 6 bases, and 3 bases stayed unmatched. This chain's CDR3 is CATSRTGGSQPQHF. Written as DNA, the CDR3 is TGTGCCACCAGCAGGACAGGGGGAAGTCAGCCCCAGCATTTT.

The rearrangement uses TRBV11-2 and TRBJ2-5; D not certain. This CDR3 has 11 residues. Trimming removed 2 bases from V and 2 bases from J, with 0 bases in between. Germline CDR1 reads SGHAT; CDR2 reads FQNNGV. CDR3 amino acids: CASSLQETQYF. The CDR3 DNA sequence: TGTGCCAGCAGCTTACAAGAGACCCAGTACTTC. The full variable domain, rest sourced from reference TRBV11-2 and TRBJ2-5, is EAGVAQSPRYKIIEKRQSVAFWCNPISGHATLYWYQQILGQGPKLLIQFQNNGVVDDSQLPKDRFSAERLKGVDSTLKIQPAKLEDSAVYLCASSLQETQYFGPGTRLLVL.

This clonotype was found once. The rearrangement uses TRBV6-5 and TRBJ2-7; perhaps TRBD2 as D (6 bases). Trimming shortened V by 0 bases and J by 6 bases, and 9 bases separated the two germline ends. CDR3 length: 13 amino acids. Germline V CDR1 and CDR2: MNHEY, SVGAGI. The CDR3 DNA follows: TGTGCCAGCAGTTACTCGGAGGGTGGCGAGCAGTACTTC. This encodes CASSYSEGGEQYF.

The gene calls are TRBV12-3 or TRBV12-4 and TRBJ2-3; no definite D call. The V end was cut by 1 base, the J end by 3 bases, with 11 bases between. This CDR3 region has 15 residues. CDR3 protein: CASSLGRVRTDTQYF. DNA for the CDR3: TGTGCCAGCAGTTTAGGTAGGGTCCGAACAGATACGCAGTATTTT.

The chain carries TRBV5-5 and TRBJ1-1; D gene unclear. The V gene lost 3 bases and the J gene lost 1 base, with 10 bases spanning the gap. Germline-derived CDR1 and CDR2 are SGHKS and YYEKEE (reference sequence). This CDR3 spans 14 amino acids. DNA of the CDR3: TGTGCCAGCAGCTCGGAAGATTCGAACACTGAAGCTTTCTTT. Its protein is CASSSEDSNTEAFF.

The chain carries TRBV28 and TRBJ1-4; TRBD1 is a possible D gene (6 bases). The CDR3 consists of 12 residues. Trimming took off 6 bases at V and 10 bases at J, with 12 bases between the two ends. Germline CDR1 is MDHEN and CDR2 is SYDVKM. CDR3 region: CASRLGGGKLFF. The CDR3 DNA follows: TGTGCCAGCAGGCTGGGAGGGGGAAAACTGTTTTTT.

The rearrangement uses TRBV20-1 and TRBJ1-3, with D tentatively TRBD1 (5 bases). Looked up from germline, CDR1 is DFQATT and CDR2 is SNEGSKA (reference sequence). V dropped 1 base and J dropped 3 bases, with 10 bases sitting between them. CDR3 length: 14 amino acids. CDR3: CSARGGGHGNTIYF. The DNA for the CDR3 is TGCAGTGCTAGAGGGGGGGGTCATGGAAACACCATATATTTT.

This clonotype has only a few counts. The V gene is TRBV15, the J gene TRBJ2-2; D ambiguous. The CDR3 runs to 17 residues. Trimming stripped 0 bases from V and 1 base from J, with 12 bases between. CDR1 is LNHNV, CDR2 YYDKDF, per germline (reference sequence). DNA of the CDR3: TGTGCCACCAGCAGAGATCCTGTGGCTTGGAACACCGGGGAGCTGTTTTTT. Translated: CATSRDPVAWNTGELFF. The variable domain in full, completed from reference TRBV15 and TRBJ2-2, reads DAMVIQNPRYQVTQFGKPVTLSCSQTLNHNVMYWYQQKSSQAPKLLFHYYDKDFNNEADTPDNFQSRRPNTSFCFLDIRSPGLGDTAMYLCATSRDPVAWNTGELFFGEGSRLTVL.

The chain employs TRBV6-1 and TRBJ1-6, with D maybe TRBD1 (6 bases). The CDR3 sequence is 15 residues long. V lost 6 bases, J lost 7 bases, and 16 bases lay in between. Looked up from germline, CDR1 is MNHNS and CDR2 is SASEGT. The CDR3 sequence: CASRIQGGRNSPLHF. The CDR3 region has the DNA TGTGCCAGCAGGATACAGGGAGGAAGGAATTCACCCCTCCACTTT.

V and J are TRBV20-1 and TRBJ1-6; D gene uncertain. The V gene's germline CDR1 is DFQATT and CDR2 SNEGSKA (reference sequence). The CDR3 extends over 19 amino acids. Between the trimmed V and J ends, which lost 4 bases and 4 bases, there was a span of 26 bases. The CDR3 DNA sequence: TGCAGTGCTATGATAAGACCTCCGGCTCAAGGAGGGTATAATTCACCCCTCCACTTT. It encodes CSAMIRPPAQGGYNSPLHF.

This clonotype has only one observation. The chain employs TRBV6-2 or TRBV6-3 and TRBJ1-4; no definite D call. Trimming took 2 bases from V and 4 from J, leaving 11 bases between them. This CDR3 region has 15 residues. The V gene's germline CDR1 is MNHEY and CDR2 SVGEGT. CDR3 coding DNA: TGTGCCAGCAGTTACGGGAGAGGAAGTAATGAAAAACTGTTTTTT. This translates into CASSYGRGSNEKLFF.

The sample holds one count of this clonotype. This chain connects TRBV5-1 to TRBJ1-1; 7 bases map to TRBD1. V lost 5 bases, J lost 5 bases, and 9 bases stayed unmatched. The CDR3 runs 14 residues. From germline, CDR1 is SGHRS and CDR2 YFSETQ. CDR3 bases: TGCGCCAGCAGTAAGGAGGGGGCATTAACTGAAGCTTTCTTT. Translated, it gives CASSKEGALTEAFF.

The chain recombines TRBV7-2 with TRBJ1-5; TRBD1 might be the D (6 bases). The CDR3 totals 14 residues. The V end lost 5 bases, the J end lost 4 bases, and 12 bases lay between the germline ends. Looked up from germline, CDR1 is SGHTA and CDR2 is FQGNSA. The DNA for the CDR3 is TGTGCCAGCAGCGCCCACAGGGTGAATCAGCCCCAGCATTTT. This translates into CASSAHRVNQPQHF.

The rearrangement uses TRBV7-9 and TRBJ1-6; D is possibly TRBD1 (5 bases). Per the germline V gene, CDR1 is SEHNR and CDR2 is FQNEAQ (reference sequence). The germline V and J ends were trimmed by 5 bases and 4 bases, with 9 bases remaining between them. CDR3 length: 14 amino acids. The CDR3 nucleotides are TGTGCCAGCAGCCTCCAGGGTTATAATTCACCCCTCCACTTT. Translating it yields CASSLQGYNSPLHF.

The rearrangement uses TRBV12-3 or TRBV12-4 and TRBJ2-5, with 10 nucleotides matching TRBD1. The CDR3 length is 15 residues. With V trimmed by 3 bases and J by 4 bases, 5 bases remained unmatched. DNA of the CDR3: TGTGCCAGCAGTTTTGGGGACAGGGGAGGAGAGACCCAGTACTTC. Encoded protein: CASSFGDRGGETQYF.

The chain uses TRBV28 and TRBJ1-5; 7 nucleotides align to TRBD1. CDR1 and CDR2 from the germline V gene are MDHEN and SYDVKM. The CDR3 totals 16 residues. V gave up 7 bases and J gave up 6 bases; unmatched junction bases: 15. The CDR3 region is CASINSDKGAGQPQHF. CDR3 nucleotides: TGTGCCAGCATCAATAGCGATAAGGGGGCTGGTCAGCCCCAGCATTTT.

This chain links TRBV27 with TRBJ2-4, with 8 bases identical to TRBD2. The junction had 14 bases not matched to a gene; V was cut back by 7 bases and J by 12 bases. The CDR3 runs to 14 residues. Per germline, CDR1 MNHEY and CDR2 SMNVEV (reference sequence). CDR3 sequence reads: CASKLREAVAAQYF. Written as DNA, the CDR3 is TGTGCCAGCAAATTGCGGGAGGCCGTAGCTGCTCAGTACTTC.

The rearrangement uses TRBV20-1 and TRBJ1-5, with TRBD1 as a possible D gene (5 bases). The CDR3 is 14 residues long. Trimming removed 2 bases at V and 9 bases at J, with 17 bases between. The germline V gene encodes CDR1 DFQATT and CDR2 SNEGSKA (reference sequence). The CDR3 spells CSARRYGTTRPQHF. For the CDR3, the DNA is TGCAGTGCTAGACGATACGGGACCACGAGGCCCCAGCATTTT.

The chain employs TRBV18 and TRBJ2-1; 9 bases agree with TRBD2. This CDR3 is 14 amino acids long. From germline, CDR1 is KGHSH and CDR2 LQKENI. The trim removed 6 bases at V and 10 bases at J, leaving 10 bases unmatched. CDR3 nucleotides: TGTGCCAGCTCCCAGGGACTAGCCGCCATGGAGCAGTTCTTC. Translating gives CASSQGLAAMEQFF.

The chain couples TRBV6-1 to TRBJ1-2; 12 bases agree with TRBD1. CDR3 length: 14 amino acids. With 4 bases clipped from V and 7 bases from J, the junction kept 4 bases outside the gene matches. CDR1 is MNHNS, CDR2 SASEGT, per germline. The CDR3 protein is CASSAGTGGGGYTF. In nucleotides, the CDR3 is TGTGCCAGCAGTGCAGGGACAGGGGGCGGTGGCTACACCTTC.

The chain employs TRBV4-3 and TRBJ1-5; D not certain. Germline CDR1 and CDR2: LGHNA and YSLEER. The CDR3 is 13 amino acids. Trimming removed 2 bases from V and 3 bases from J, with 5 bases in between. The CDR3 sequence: CASSQQANQPQHF. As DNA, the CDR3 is TGCGCCAGCAGCCAACAAGCCAATCAGCCCCAGCATTTT.

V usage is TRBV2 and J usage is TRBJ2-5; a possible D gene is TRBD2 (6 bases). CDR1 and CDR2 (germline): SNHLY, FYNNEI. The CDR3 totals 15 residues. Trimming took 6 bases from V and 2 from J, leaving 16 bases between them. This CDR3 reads CASSRLPGRQETQYF. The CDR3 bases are TGTGCCAGCAGCAGACTGCCCGGGAGACAAGAGACCCAGTACTTC. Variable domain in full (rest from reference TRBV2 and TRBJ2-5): EPEVTQTPSHQVTQMGQEVILRCVPISNHLYFYWYRQILGQKVEFLVSFYNNEISEKSEIFDDQFSVERPDGSNFTLKIRSTKLEDSAMYFCASSRLPGRQETQYFGPGTRLLVL.

CDR3 bases: TGTGCCAGCAACTCACGGGTGGTCCGAGCCGGGGAGCTGTTTTTT. Its translation: CASNSRVVRAGELFF. The rearrangement links TRBV12-3 or TRBV12-4 to TRBJ2-2; D is ambiguous. This CDR3 region has 15 residues. The germline V and J ends were trimmed by 7 bases and 6 bases, with 18 bases remaining between them.

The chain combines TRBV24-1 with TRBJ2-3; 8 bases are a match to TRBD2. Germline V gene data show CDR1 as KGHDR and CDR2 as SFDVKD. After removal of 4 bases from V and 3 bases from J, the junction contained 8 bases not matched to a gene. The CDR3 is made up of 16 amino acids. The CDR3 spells CATSDAALAVTDTQYF. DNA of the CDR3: TGTGCCACCAGTGACGCTGCACTAGCGGTAACAGATACGCAGTATTTT.

The CDR3 DNA reads as TGTGCCAGCACCCGGGAGCCCGGGGCCAACGTCCTGACTTTC. Translating it yields CASTREPGANVLTF. The chain links TRBV6-1 to TRBJ2-6; D perhaps matches TRBD2 (6 bases). CDR1 and CDR2 from the germline V gene are MNHNS and SASEGT. This CDR3 spans 14 amino acids. Trimming shortened V by 7 bases and J by 4 bases, and 11 bases separated the two germline ends.